This T cell receptor beta chain appears in the sequencing data of a study of OX40 agonist ivuxolimab in advanced cancers. Per the germline V gene, CDR1 is LGHNA and CDR2 is YNFKEQ. The V end was cut by 0 bases, the J end by 5 bases, with 13 bases between. This CDR3 region has 15 residues. Using immunoSEQ multiplex PCR, the repertoire was profiled, and TCRdb retains in-frame clones only, with some absent. Of approximately 30,000 clones listed, 89% are singletons. Sequenced here: CD4+ or CD8+ T cells sorted from blood, sampled in a trial of the OX40 agonist ivuxolimab. This clonotype originated in an adult with an advanced solid tumor such as melanoma, head and neck, liver or kidney cancer. The genes are TRBV4-2 and TRBJ1-1, with D possibly being TRBD1 (5 bases). The CDR3 nucleotides are TGTGCCAGCAGCCAAGATTGGGGGGAAGAAACTGAAGCTTTCTTT. The encoded protein is CASSQDWGEETEAFF.